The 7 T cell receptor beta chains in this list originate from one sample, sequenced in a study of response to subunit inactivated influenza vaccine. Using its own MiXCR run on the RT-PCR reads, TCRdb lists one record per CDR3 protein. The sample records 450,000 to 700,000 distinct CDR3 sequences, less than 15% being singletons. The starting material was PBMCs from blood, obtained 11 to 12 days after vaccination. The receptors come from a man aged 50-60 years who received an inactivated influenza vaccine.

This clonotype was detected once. The CDR3 DNA reads as TGTGCCAGCAGCGATCCGGGACTCACACCCCTCCACTTT. As protein: CASSDPGLTPLHF. The chain is built from TRBV12-3 or TRBV12-4 and TRBJ1-6, with D possibly matching TRBD1 (5 bases). The CDR3 is 13 residues long. V was cut by 6 bases and J by 11 bases, with 14 bases left in between.

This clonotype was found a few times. The CDR3 nucleotides read TGTGCCAGCAGCTTACAGGGGCAGGGAAACACCGGGGAGCTGTTTTTT. This sequence encodes CASSLQGQGNTGELFF. The gene calls are TRBV7-2 and TRBJ2-2; D is perhaps TRBD1 (6 bases). V dropped 2 bases and J dropped 2 bases, with 12 bases sitting between them. This CDR3 has 16 residues. Germline CDR1 is SGHTA and CDR2 is FQGNSA.

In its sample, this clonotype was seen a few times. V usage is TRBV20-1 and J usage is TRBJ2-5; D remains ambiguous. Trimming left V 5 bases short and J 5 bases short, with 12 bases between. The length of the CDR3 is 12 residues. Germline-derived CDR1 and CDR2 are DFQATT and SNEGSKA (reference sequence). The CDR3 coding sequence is TGCAGTGCTCCGACCCTGGGGGAGACCCAGTACTTC. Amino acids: CSAPTLGETQYF.

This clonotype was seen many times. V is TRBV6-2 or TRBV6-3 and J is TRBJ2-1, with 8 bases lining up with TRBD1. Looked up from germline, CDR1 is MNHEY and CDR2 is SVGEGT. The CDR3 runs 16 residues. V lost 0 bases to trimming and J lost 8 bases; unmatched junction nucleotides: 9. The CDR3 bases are TGTGCCAGCAGTTACTCGAGCAGGGGGCGATTCGATGAGCAGTTCTTC. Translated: CASSYSSRGRFDEQFF.

CDR3 sequence: CASSPGAGSSYEQYF. The CDR3 DNA is TGTGCCAGCAGCCCCGGGGCAGGGAGCTCCTACGAGCAGTACTTC. J is TRBJ2-7 and V is TRBV11-1; D may match TRBD1 or TRBD2 (5 bases each). This CDR3 has 15 amino acids. V lost 5 bases to trimming and J lost 0 bases, with 14 bases between them. CDR1 and CDR2 from the germline V gene are SGHAT and FQDESV (reference sequence).

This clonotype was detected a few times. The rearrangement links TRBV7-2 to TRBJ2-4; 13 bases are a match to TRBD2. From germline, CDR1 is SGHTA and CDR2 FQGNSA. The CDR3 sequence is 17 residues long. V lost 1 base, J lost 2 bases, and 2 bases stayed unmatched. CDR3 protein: CASSLGGLAGTKNIQYF. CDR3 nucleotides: TGTGCCAGCAGCTTAGGGGGACTAGCGGGGACCAAAAACATTCAGTACTTC.

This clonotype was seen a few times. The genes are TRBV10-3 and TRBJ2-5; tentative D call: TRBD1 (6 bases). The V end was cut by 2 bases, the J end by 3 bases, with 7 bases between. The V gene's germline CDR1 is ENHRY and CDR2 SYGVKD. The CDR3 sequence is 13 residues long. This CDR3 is CAISEAGEETQYF. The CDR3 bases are TGTGCCATCAGTGAGGCAGGGGAAGAGACCCAGTACTTC.